These 27 T cell receptor beta chains share one sample of origin, sequenced in a study of CD8+CD57+ T cells in acquired aplastic anemia. Profiling that covered TCR beta VDJ and CDR3 relied on genomic DNA as its template. TCRdb called the reads again in MiXCR, with one record for every CDR3 protein. The profile shows 250,000 to 300,000 distinct CDR3 sequences, about 56% of them singletons. The sequencing sample was made of sorted CD4+, CD8+, or CD8+CD57+ T cells (not recorded which) from PBMCs. The receptor set was obtained from a human donor with severe aplastic anemia or a healthy control (not recorded which).

In its sample, this clonotype was seen once. The V and J genes are TRBV29-1 and TRBJ1-4; 8 positions agree with TRBD1. With V trimmed by 6 bases and J by 8 bases, 8 bases remained unmatched. CDR3 length: 13 residues. The germline gives CDR1 SQVTM, CDR2 ANQGSEA. The CDR3 bases are TGCAGCGTAAACAGGGGGGCGGGGGAAAAACTGTTTTTT. It is translated as CSVNRGAGEKLFF.

The V and J genes are TRBV5-1 and TRBJ1-6; D call uncertain. CDR3 length equals 16 residues. V lost 0 bases to trimming and J lost 6 bases, with 13 bases between them. In germline, CDR1 is SGHRS, CDR2 YFSETQ. The CDR3 DNA reads as TGCGCCAGCAGCTTGGATCCGGGTTTGGCTAATTCACCCCTCCACTTT. This sequence encodes CASSLDPGLANSPLHF. The complete variable domain, with remaining parts taken from reference TRBV5-1 and TRBJ1-6, reads KAGVTQTPRYLIKTRGQQVTLSCSPISGHRSVSWYQQTPGQGLQFLFEYFSETQRNKGNFPGRFSGRQFSNSRSEMNVSTLELGDSALYLCASSLDPGLANSPLHFGNGTRLTVT.

This chain uses TRBV5-1 with TRBJ1-6; D may be TRBD1 (6 bases). V dropped 4 bases and J dropped 10 bases, with 15 bases sitting between them. The germline CDR1 and CDR2 sequences are SGHRS and YFSETQ. This CDR3 has 14 amino acids. This CDR3 reads CASSAQGGNSPLHF. The DNA for the CDR3 is TGCGCCAGCAGCGCACAGGGAGGGAACTCACCCCTCCACTTT.

The chain recombines TRBV25-1 with TRBJ1-1; 8 bases match TRBD1. CDR3 length equals 14 residues. V was clipped by 5 bases and J by 3 bases; unmatched bases: 5. The germline gives CDR1 MGHDK, CDR2 SYGVNS. The CDR3 region is CASSLNRGDTEAFF. Written as DNA, the CDR3 is TGTGCCAGCAGTTTAAACAGGGGGGACACTGAAGCTTTCTTT.

For this clonotype: One end of the junction varies from germline; a read error may be responsible. The CDR3 region has the DNA TGTGCCAGCCGAAGGGGAGGCTTTAGCTTT. This gives the protein CASRRGGFSF. The gene calls are TRBV2 and TRBJ1-1; perhaps TRBD1 as D (5 bases). The CDR3 is 10 amino acids. Germline CDR1 reads SNHLY; CDR2 reads FYNNEI.

V and J are TRBV7-9 and TRBJ2-3, with 11 positions matching TRBD2. The trim removed 1 base at V and 6 bases at J, leaving 9 bases unmatched. Germline V gives CDR1 SEHNR, CDR2 FQNEAQ (reference sequence). The CDR3 has 17 amino acids. The CDR3: CASSLGGSGGAFDTQYF. In DNA, the CDR3 is TGTGCCAGCAGCTTAGGGGGTAGCGGGGGGGCCTTCGATACGCAGTATTTT.

This rearrangement joins TRBV20-1 to TRBJ2-7; D is undetermined. Germline V gives CDR1 DFQATT, CDR2 SNEGSKA (reference sequence). The CDR3 spans 14 residues. V gave up 0 bases and J gave up 4 bases, with 13 bases separating them. This CDR3 is CSARDAITTYEQYF. In nucleotides, the CDR3 is TGCAGTGCTAGAGACGCGATAACGACTTACGAGCAGTACTTC.

There are many counts of this clonotype. The CDR3 nucleotides are TGTGCCACCAGTGATTCAGGGGACCCTAACTATGGCTACACCTTC. This sequence encodes CATSDSGDPNYGYTF. This sequence joins TRBV24-1 and TRBJ1-2, with a possible D match to TRBD1 (6 bases). Looked up from germline, CDR1 is KGHDR and CDR2 is SFDVKD. The V gene lost 2 bases and the J gene lost 0 bases, with 9 bases spanning the gap. This CDR3 is 15 amino acids long.

This clonotype was found many times. The rearrangement links TRBV20-1 to TRBJ2-3; 12 bases are a match to TRBD2. Trimming removed 1 base from V and 3 bases from J; junction bases left unmatched: 5. The CDR3 extends over 16 amino acids. CDR1 and CDR2 from the germline V gene are DFQATT and SNEGSKA (reference sequence). CDR3 nucleotide sequence: TGCAGTGCTAGAGTGGCTAGCGGGGGGGCAACAGATACGCAGTATTTT. It is translated as CSARVASGGATDTQYF.

J is TRBJ1-1 and V is TRBV7-9, with D tentatively TRBD1 (6 bases). V dropped 0 bases and J dropped 7 bases, with 21 bases sitting between them. This CDR3 has 17 amino acids. In germline, CDR1 is SEHNR, CDR2 FQNEAQ (reference sequence). CDR3 DNA: TGTGCCAGCAGCTTAGCGGGGCTTACAGGGTTTCACAATGAAGCTTTCTTT. This gives the protein CASSLAGLTGFHNEAFF.

The CDR3 here is CASSQRTGRYSNQPQHF. The CDR3 coding sequence is TGTGCCAGTAGTCAGAGGACAGGGAGGTATAGCAATCAGCCCCAGCATTTT. The V call is TRBV19, the J call TRBJ1-5; 8 bases fit TRBD1. The ends lost 5 bases at V and 0 bases at J; junction bases unmatched: 9. The length of the CDR3 is 17 residues. CDR1 is LNHDA, CDR2 SQIVND, per germline (reference sequence).

V is TRBV19 and J is TRBJ2-7; TRBD2 aligns across 7 bases. CDR3 length: 14 residues. V trimming: 8 bases; J trimming: 1 base; junction bases outside the gene matches: 8. From germline, CDR1 is LNHDA and CDR2 SQIVND (reference sequence). DNA for the CDR3: TGTGCCAGTGGGGGGAGGGGAGCATCCTACGAGCAGTACTTC. It translates to CASGGRGASYEQYF.

CDR3 nucleotide sequence: TGTGCCAGCACTCCTAGCGGGGGTTCCGTCCACGAGCAGTACTTC. It codes for CASTPSGGSVHEQYF. The chain is built from TRBV2 and TRBJ2-7, with 10 bases matching TRBD2. The V and J ends lost 7 bases and 5 bases, in that order; junction bases with no gene match: 11. Per germline, CDR1 SNHLY and CDR2 FYNNEI. This CDR3 has 15 amino acids.

This clonotype was observed many times. The chain carries TRBV19 and TRBJ1-2; the D gene is possibly TRBD1 (5 bases). This CDR3 contains 14 residues. The V gene's germline CDR1 is LNHDA and CDR2 SQIVND (reference sequence). V lost 5 bases and J lost 4, with 14 bases in between. The DNA of the CDR3 is TGTGCCAGTAGTGCCCAGGGTATGAGCTATGGCTACACCTTC. Protein product: CASSAQGMSYGYTF.

J is TRBJ1-1 and V is TRBV19, with a possible D match to TRBD1 (5 bases). In germline, CDR1 is LNHDA, CDR2 SQIVND (reference sequence). The CDR3 contains 18 residues. V was shortened by 6 bases and J by 2 bases, with 25 bases between the two germline ends. CDR3 DNA: TGTGCCAGTAGATCCCGGTCGGGCCAGGGCAGATTCAACACTGAAGCTTTCTTT. Translation: CASRSRSGQGRFNTEAFF.

The rearrangement links TRBV2 to TRBJ1-1, with D unclear. CDR3 size: 10 residues. V lost 6 bases, J lost 11 bases, and 10 bases lay in between. Germline V lookup: CDR1 SNHLY, CDR2 FYNNEI. CDR3 amino acids: CASRSSDAFF. In DNA form, the CDR3 reads TGTGCCAGCAGGTCCTCGGATGCTTTCTTT.

This clonotype came up many times. CDR3 residues: CASRIRASSPLHF. CDR3 nucleotide sequence: TGTGCCAGCAGGATCAGGGCGAGTTCACCCCTCCACTTT. The chain joins TRBV6-5 to TRBJ1-6, with D perhaps TRBD1 (5 bases). Germline assignment: CDR1 MNHEY and CDR2 SVGAGI. Trimming took 6 bases from V and 9 from J, leaving 12 bases between them. CDR3 length: 13 amino acids.

To note about this clonotype: One base away lies a much larger clone, so this may be a sequencing read error. The chain links TRBV5-5 to TRBJ1-6; D gene uncertain. Germline values: CDR1 SGHKS, CDR2 YYEKEE (reference sequence). The V end was cut by 0 bases, the J end by 0 bases, with 13 bases between. This CDR3 has 18 amino acids. In DNA, the CDR3 is TGTGCCAGCAGCTTGGTGGAGAGGGCGAACTCCTATAATTCACCCCTCCACTTT. This translates into CASSLVERANSYNSPLHF.

Of note for this clonotype: The junction differs from germline at one of its ends, possibly a read error. The chain combines TRBV5-1 with TRBJ1-1; 7 positions agree with TRBD1. Looked up from germline, CDR1 is SGHRS and CDR2 is YFSETQ. This CDR3 has 13 residues. This chain's CDR3 is CASSSDRAAEALF. In DNA form, the CDR3 reads TGCGCCAGCAGCTCTGACAGGGCCGCTGAAGCTCTCTTT.

In its sample, this clonotype was seen a few times. The chain couples TRBV6-4 to TRBJ2-3; possibly TRBD1 or TRBD2 for D (5 bases each). Germline V gene data show CDR1 as MRHNA and CDR2 as SNTAGT. Between the trimmed V and J ends, which lost 3 bases and 3 bases, there was a span of 7 bases. The CDR3 is 13 residues long. The CDR3 region has the DNA TGTGCCAGCAGTGAGGGGGAAACAGATACGCAGTATTTT. It codes for CASSEGETDTQYF.

The chain couples TRBV19 to TRBJ1-2; no firm D call. Germline assignment: CDR1 LNHDA and CDR2 SQIVND (reference sequence). CDR3 length: 11 residues. Trimming pared 1 base from V and 7 bases from J, leaving 4 bases between. The CDR3 nucleotides read TGTGCCAGTAGTATAGCCAGTGGCTACACCTTC. This encodes CASSIASGYTF.

The chain uses TRBV7-3 and TRBJ1-2; D call uncertain. CDR3 size: 13 residues. Germline-derived CDR1 and CDR2 are SGHTA and FQGTGA. Trimming shortened V by 3 bases and J by 3 bases, and 8 bases separated the two germline ends. The CDR3 DNA reads TGTGCCAGCAGCTTCTCGGACGACTATGGCTACACCTTC. Protein: CASSFSDDYGYTF. The whole variable domain, filled in from reference TRBV7-3 and TRBJ1-2, reads GAGVSQTPSNKVTEKGKYVELRCDPISGHTALYWYRQSLGQGPEFLIYFQGTGAADDSGLPNDRFFAVRPEGSVSTLKIQRTERGDSAVYLCASSFSDDYGYTFGSGTRLTVV.

This clonotype occurred a few times. The chain combines TRBV19 with TRBJ1-2, with a tentative D call TRBD1 (5 bases). The CDR3 consists of 15 residues. The V gene's germline CDR1 is LNHDA and CDR2 SQIVND (reference sequence). The V and J ends lost 3 bases and 6 bases respectively, with 17 bases between them. The CDR3: CASSMRGDHLNGYTF. In DNA form, the CDR3 reads TGTGCCAGTAGTATGAGAGGGGACCATCTTAATGGCTACACCTTC.

Ten or more counts support this clonotype. CDR3 in amino acids: CASSLGTGGNTEAFF. CDR3 nucleotide sequence: TGTGCCAGCAGCCTCGGGACAGGGGGGAATACTGAAGCTTTCTTT. This sequence joins TRBV7-2 and TRBJ1-1; TRBD1 matches at 11 bases. CDR3 length: 15 amino acids. The J segment lost 5 bases and the V segment lost 5 bases, leaving 7 bases of the junction unmatched. The V gene's germline CDR1 is SGHTA and CDR2 FQGNSA.

The chain employs TRBV19 and TRBJ1-4; D not certain. Germline lookup yields CDR1 LNHDA and CDR2 SQIVND (reference sequence). This CDR3 spans 17 amino acids. Trimming shortened V by 6 bases and J by 3 bases, and 20 bases separated the two germline ends. The CDR3, as DNA: TGTGCCAGTAGGAATACTCAAACAGAGACGGCTAATGAAAAACTGTTTTTT. This codes for CASRNTQTETANEKLFF.

CDR3 DNA: TGTGCCAGCAGCTTAACTAGCGGGGCCCAAGAGACCCAGTACTTC. Translation gives CASSLTSGAQETQYF. The rearrangement links TRBV7-3 to TRBJ2-5, with 8 bases that match TRBD2. Germline-derived CDR1 and CDR2 are SGHTA and FQGTGA. The CDR3 loop spans 15 amino acids. V gave up 0 bases and J gave up 1 base; unmatched junction bases: 1.

The chain joins TRBV9 to TRBJ2-3; a possible D gene is TRBD1 (5 bases). V was trimmed by 2 bases and J by 0 bases, leaving 10 bases between them. CDR1 and CDR2 from the germline V gene are SGDLS and YYNGEE. CDR3 size: 15 residues. The CDR3, as DNA: TGTGCCAGCAGCGTCACAGGTACTAGCACAGATACGCAGTATTTT. Its translation: CASSVTGTSTDTQYF.